This T cell receptor (beta chain) was captured by sequencing in a study of T-cell memory formation after mild COVID-19. Trimming removed 3 bases from V and 2 bases from J, with 3 bases in between. CDR1 and CDR2 from the germline V gene are SGHVS and FQNEAQ. The CDR3 covers 12 residues. TCRdb redid the calling of the 5' RACE reads with MiXCR, one entry per CDR3 protein. The sample shows roughly 170,000 distinct CDR3 sequences, less than 20% of them seen only once. The TCR comes from a man between 18 and 29 years old who had mild COVID-19 (a few samples of this study predate the infection). Cell type and time point are not known. The specimen sequenced was PBMCs or a T cell subset sorted from them (not recorded which). The V and J genes are TRBV7-8 and TRBJ2-3, with D unclear. The CDR3 reads CASSFVTDTQYF. The CDR3 bases are TGTGCCAGCAGCTTCGTCACAGATACGCAGTATTTT. Full variable domain (remainder filled in from reference TRBV7-8 and TRBJ2-3): GAGVSQSPRYKVAKRGQDVALRCDPISGHVSLFWYQQALGQGPEFLTYFQNEAQLDKSGLPSDRFFAERPEGSVSTLKIQRTQQEDSAVYLCASSFVTDTQYFGPGTRLTVL.